This T cell receptor beta chain was obtained from a study of regulatory T cells in long-lasting Graves disease. Whole-study findings and limits: Study was limited to peripheral blood, excluding thyroid tissue.

Germline CDR1 SGHTA, CDR2 FQGTGA. V shed 4 bases and J 5 bases; nucleotides not matched to a gene: 9. This CDR3 has 17 amino acids. Both iRepertoire HTBI primers and Arm-PCR of CDR3 regions were used to build the TCR beta libraries. TCRdb ran MiXCR on the multiplex PCR reads and lists one entry per CDR3 protein. The table shows 350,000 to 450,000 distinct CDR3 sequences, with roughly 15% occurring only once. By its share, this clonotype is medium-sized (0.01 to 0.1%). Its antigen is unidentified. The time point: newly diagnosed GD, antithyroid drugs for less than 3 months. There was RNA extracted from PBMCs, and the TCR library was made from it. This sample was shared with a second study, whose subject was T cells in Graves' hyperthyroidism and ophthalmopathy. That source reports: Initially, a first-round RT-PCR of the TCR CDR3 employed the HTBI primer set.

This specimen was peripheral blood mononuclear cells (PBMCs), taken at new diagnosis, from a patient treated with antithyroid drugs. The TCR originated in a woman aged 40 to 50 with Graves disease. V gene TRBV7-3 combines with J gene TRBJ2-2; TRBD2 aligns across 11 bases. This CDR3 is CASSSSLAGVNTGELFF. The CDR3, as DNA: TGTGCCAGCAGCTCATCACTAGCGGGAGTTAATACCGGGGAGCTGTTTTTT.